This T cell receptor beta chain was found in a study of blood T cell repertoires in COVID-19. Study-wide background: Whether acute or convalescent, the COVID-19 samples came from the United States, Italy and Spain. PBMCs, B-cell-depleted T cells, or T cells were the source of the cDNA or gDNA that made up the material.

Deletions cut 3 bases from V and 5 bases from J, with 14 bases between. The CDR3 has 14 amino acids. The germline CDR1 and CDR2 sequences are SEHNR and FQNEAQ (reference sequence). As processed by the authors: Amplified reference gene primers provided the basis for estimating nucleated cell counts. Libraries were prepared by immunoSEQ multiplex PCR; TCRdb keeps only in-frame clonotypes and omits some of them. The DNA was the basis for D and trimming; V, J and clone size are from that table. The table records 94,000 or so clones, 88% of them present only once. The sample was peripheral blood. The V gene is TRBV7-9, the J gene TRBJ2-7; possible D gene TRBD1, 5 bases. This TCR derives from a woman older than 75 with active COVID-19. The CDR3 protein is CASSLVGAINEQYF. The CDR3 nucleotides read TGTGCCAGCAGCTTGGTTGGGGCGATCAACGAGCAGTACTTC.